This passage covers 28 T cell receptor beta chains from one sample sequenced in a study of blood T cell repertoires in COVID-19. Sequencing used immunoSEQ multiplex PCR; TCRdb keeps in-frame clones, though not all of them. This table holds approximately 210,000 clones, approximately 80% found once. Sequencing input: peripheral blood. The receptors shown here come from a man between 60 and 75 years old with COVID-19, enrolled during active disease.

This clone was detected a few times. CDR3: CASSLRRGNYEQYF. The CDR3 nucleotides read TGTGCCAGCAGCTTGCGCCGGGGAAACTACGAGCAGTACTTC. The chain employs TRBV5-8 and TRBJ2-7; the D gene is possibly TRBD2 (5 bases). Germline CDR1 SGHTS, CDR2 YDEGEE. Trimming removed 1 base at V and 3 bases at J, with 11 bases between. The CDR3 is made up of 14 amino acids.

The chain links TRBV6-6 to TRBJ1-2, with TRBD1 matching over 9 bases. V was clipped by 0 bases and J by 8 bases; unmatched bases: 4. CDR1 and CDR2 (germline): MNHNY, SVGAGI (reference sequence). This CDR3 has 14 amino acids. The CDR3 DNA follows: TGTGCCAGCAGTTACTCCACAGGGGGCCAAGGCTACACCTTC. As protein: CASSYSTGGQGYTF.

V usage is TRBV3-1 (or the pseudogene TRBV3-2) and J usage is TRBJ2-7; D is possibly TRBD1 (5 bases). Germline V gene data show CDR1 as LGHDT and CDR2 as YNNKEL (reference sequence). The CDR3 runs 18 residues. The V gene lost 1 base and the J gene lost 0 bases, with 19 bases spanning the gap. This CDR3 reads CASSQVGVSDTYSYEQYF. The CDR3 region has the DNA TGTGCCAGCAGCCAAGTCGGAGTATCGGACACCTACTCCTACGAGCAGTACTTC.

V gene TRBV6-6 combines with J gene TRBJ1-2, with 7 bases matching TRBD1. The germline V gene has CDR1 MNHNY and CDR2 SVGAGI (reference sequence). The CDR3 is 15 residues long. J was trimmed by 5 bases and V by 5 bases; bases with no gene match: 11. The CDR3 DNA is TGTGCCAGCAGTCAACCATCACAGGGACAGTATGGCTACACCTTC. Amino acids: CASSQPSQGQYGYTF.

V is TRBV28 and J is TRBJ1-2; TRBD1 agrees at 7 bases. The V and J ends lost 7 bases and 4 bases, in that order; junction bases with no gene match: 3. The CDR3 has 12 residues. Germline V gene data show CDR1 as MDHEN and CDR2 as SYDVKM. The CDR3 region has the DNA TGTGCCAGCACGGACAGGATCTATGGCTACACCTTC. Protein product: CASTDRIYGYTF.

This clone was observed once. The chain links TRBV28 to TRBJ1-5, with unresolved D. From germline, CDR1 is MDHEN and CDR2 SYDVKM. Trimming left V 6 bases short and J 1 base short, with 19 bases between. The CDR3 consists of 17 residues. CDR3 protein: CASRGREFLVSNQPQHF. CDR3 nucleotides: TGTGCCAGCAGGGGGAGGGAGTTTTTGGTGAGCAATCAGCCCCAGCATTTT. Variable domain in full (rest from reference TRBV28 and TRBJ1-5): DVKVTQSSRYLVKRTGEKVFLECVQDMDHENMFWYRQDPGLGLRLIYFSYDVKMKEKGDIPEGYSVSREKKERFSLILESASTNQTSMYLCASRGREFLVSNQPQHFGDGTRLSIL.

The chain combines TRBV5-1 with TRBJ2-3; weak D call: TRBD2 (6 bases). CDR3 length: 16 residues. Germline-derived CDR1 and CDR2 are SGHRS and YFSETQ. V was cut by 5 bases and J by 4 bases, with 20 bases left in between. CDR3 residues: CASRSVGGMWADTQYF. The CDR3 DNA follows: TGCGCCAGCAGGTCCGTGGGGGGAATGTGGGCAGATACGCAGTATTTT. The whole variable domain, filled in from reference TRBV5-1 and TRBJ2-3, reads KAGVTQTPRYLIKTRGQQVTLSCSPISGHRSVSWYQQTPGQGLQFLFEYFSETQRNKGNFPGRFSGRQFSNSRSEMNVSTLELGDSALYLCASRSVGGMWADTQYFGPGTRLTVL.

V and J are TRBV18 and TRBJ1-3; unclear D gene. Trimming took 0 bases from V and 2 from J, leaving 8 bases between them. The CDR3 loop spans 15 amino acids. Per the germline V gene, CDR1 is KGHSH and CDR2 is LQKENI. The CDR3 reads CASSPPTVPGNTIYF. The CDR3 nucleotides read TGTGCCAGCTCACCACCTACGGTGCCTGGAAACACCATATATTTT. Combining the CDR3 with reference TRBV18 and TRBJ1-3 gives the whole variable domain NAGVMQNPRHLVRRRGQEARLRCSPMKGHSHVYWYRQLPEEGLKFMVYLQKENIIDESGMPKERFSAEFPKEGPSILRIQQVVRGDSAAYFCASSPPTVPGNTIYFGEGSWLTVV.

The chain joins TRBV2 to TRBJ2-1; D gene unclear. V was pared by 8 bases and J by 4 bases, with 15 bases between. Per germline, CDR1 SNHLY and CDR2 FYNNEI. The CDR3 sequence is 14 residues long. CDR3 residues: CASRSQAPYNEQFF. In nucleotides, the CDR3 is TGTGCCAGCCGTTCCCAGGCCCCTTACAATGAGCAGTTCTTC.

The chain has TRBV7-8 and TRBJ2-2; weak D call: TRBD2 (7 bases). The germline V gene has CDR1 SGHVS and CDR2 FQNEAQ. Trimming cost V 2 bases and J 0 bases, with 13 bases left between them. The CDR3 totals 17 residues. CDR3 coding DNA: TGTGCCAGCAGCTTATTTCGGGGGGCCCCGAACACCGGGGAGCTGTTTTTT. This sequence encodes CASSLFRGAPNTGELFF. Together with reference TRBV7-8 and TRBJ2-2, the CDR3 gives the full variable domain: GAGVSQSPRYKVAKRGQDVALRCDPISGHVSLFWYQQALGQGPEFLTYFQNEAQLDKSGLPSDRFFAERPEGSVSTLKIQRTQQEDSAVYLCASSLFRGAPNTGELFFGEGSRLTVL.

The chain recombines TRBV25-1 with TRBJ1-1; 10 bases match TRBD1. CDR1 is MGHDK and CDR2 is SYGVNS in the germline V gene. The CDR3 spans 15 residues. V lost 7 bases, J lost 4 bases, and 9 bases stayed unmatched. The CDR3 spells CASTRQGARVTEAFF. CDR3 sequence (DNA): TGTGCCAGCACTAGACAGGGGGCGCGAGTCACTGAAGCTTTCTTT.

The genes are TRBV4-3 and TRBJ1-6; a possible D gene is TRBD1 (6 bases). Germline V gives CDR1 LGHNA, CDR2 YSLEER. This CDR3 contains 17 residues. V was shortened by 4 bases and J by 9 bases, with 22 bases between the two germline ends. CDR3 residues: CASSRIASSGGRSPLHF. CDR3 DNA: TGCGCCAGCAGCCGAATAGCTTCATCGGGGGGCCGTTCACCCCTCCACTTT.

This sequence joins TRBV2 and TRBJ2-4; 9 bases line up with TRBD2. After removal of 4 bases from V and 4 bases from J, the junction contained 2 bases not matched to a gene. Per the germline V gene, CDR1 is SNHLY and CDR2 is FYNNEI. The CDR3 totals 14 residues. The CDR3: CASSGLAGKNIQYF. The CDR3 coding sequence is TGTGCCAGCAGTGGGCTAGCGGGAAAAAACATTCAGTACTTC.

This clone was detected only a few times. V and J are TRBV19 and TRBJ1-1, with D perhaps matching TRBD1 (5 bases). Trimming stripped 0 bases from V and 5 bases from J, with 13 bases between. The CDR3 contains 15 residues. Germline V gene sequence: CDR1 LNHDA, CDR2 SQIVND (reference sequence). The CDR3 reads CASSIDGRAGTEAFF. As DNA, the CDR3 is TGTGCCAGTAGTATAGACGGCAGGGCTGGTACTGAAGCTTTCTTT.

The chain employs TRBV10-2 and TRBJ1-2, with 8 bases that match TRBD1. Trimming cost V 4 bases and J 6 bases; bases outside gene matches: 4. The CDR3 extends over 13 amino acids. Germline values: CDR1 WSHSY, CDR2 SAAADI. CDR3 coding DNA: TGCGCCAGCAGTGGGACAGGGAATAATGGCTACACCTTC. It codes for CASSGTGNNGYTF.

This chain connects TRBV25-1 to TRBJ2-1; TRBD2 might be the D (5 bases). Trimming cost V 2 bases and J 8 bases, with 7 bases left between them. CDR3 length equals 12 residues. Germline V gene lookup returns CDR1 MGHDK and CDR2 SYGVNS. In nucleotides, the CDR3 is TGTGCCAGCAGTGAAGAGGGCTATGAGCAGTTCTTC. It yields the protein CASSEEGYEQFF. The full variable domain, in which reference TRBV25-1 and TRBJ2-1 provide the parts outside the CDR3, is EADIYQTPRYLVIGTGKKITLECSQTMGHDKMYWYQQDPGMELHLIHYSYGVNSTEKGDLSSESTVSRIRTEHFPLTLESARPSHTSQYLCASSEEGYEQFFGPGTRLTVL.

The CDR3 sequence: CASSVPLGLSYEQYF. The CDR3 nucleotides are TGTGCCAGCAGTGTCCCTCTAGGACTCTCCTACGAGCAGTACTTC. The chain recombines TRBV25-1 with TRBJ2-7; D is possibly TRBD2 (5 bases). The CDR3 has 15 amino acids. Per germline, CDR1 MGHDK and CDR2 SYGVNS. V lost 4 bases to trimming and J lost 0 bases, with 13 bases between them.

The chain recombines TRBV12-5 with TRBJ2-7, with D hard to call. Germline loops: CDR1 LGHNT, CDR2 FRNRAP. Trimming pared 2 bases from V and 7 bases from J, leaving 15 bases between. This CDR3 contains 14 residues. Here the CDR3 DNA reads TGTGCTAGTGGTTTGACTCACAGAAACCGGGAGCAGTACTTC. The encoded protein is CASGLTHRNREQYF. The variable domain in full, completed from reference TRBV12-5 and TRBJ2-7, reads DARVTQTPRHKVTEMGQEVTMRCQPILGHNTVFWYRQTMMQGLELLAYFRNRAPLDDSGMPKDRFSAEMPDATLATLKIQPSEPRDSAVYFCASGLTHRNREQYFGPGTRLTVT.

The gene calls are TRBV11-2 and TRBJ1-1; D gene unclear. Germline CDR1 SGHAT, CDR2 FQNNGV. V was clipped by 2 bases and J by 5 bases, with 12 bases between them. The CDR3 covers 14 residues. In DNA, the CDR3 is TGTGCCAGCAGCTTAAAGGCGGGGAGGACTGAAGCTTTCTTT. The encoded protein is CASSLKAGRTEAFF.

This clone was detected a few times. The CDR3 is CASTGTGVTGELFF. CDR3 nucleotides: TGTGCCAGCACCGGGACAGGGGTCACCGGGGAGCTGTTTTTT. V is TRBV6-5 and J is TRBJ2-2; 10 nucleotides line up with TRBD1. The CDR3 consists of 14 residues. Germline-derived CDR1 and CDR2 are MNHEY and SVGAGI. J lost 4 bases, V lost 7 bases, and 3 bases had no gene match.

J is TRBJ2-2 and V is TRBV5-4; a weak D match, TRBD2 (5 bases). V lost 0 bases, J lost 0 bases, and 9 bases lay in between. The germline V gene encodes CDR1 SGHNT and CDR2 YYREEE (reference sequence). The CDR3 sequence is 16 residues long. The DNA for the CDR3 is TGTGCCAGCAGCTTGGATTTCGGGGCGAACACCGGGGAGCTGTTTTTT. Translated: CASSLDFGANTGELFF.

V usage is TRBV5-8 and J usage is TRBJ1-1; no clear D. The CDR3 has 15 amino acids. V dropped 2 bases and J dropped 4 bases, with 15 bases sitting between them. Germline V gene lookup returns CDR1 SGHTS and CDR2 YDEGEE. The CDR3 region is CASSFSGVVSTEAFF. CDR3 bases: TGTGCCAGCAGCTTCAGCGGGGTTGTAAGCACTGAAGCTTTCTTT.

The chain uses TRBV6-5 and TRBJ1-1; D uncertain. The V and J ends lost 0 bases and 4 bases respectively, with 12 bases between them. The length of the CDR3 is 15 residues. CDR1 and CDR2 from the germline V gene are MNHEY and SVGAGI. The CDR3 nucleotides read TGTGCCAGCAGTTACTCTCGGGTTCTGAGCACTGAAGCTTTCTTT. Translated, it gives CASSYSRVLSTEAFF.

The chain recombines TRBV5-1 with TRBJ1-2; 8 positions match TRBD1. The germline CDR1 and CDR2 sequences are SGHRS and YFSETQ. V was clipped by 4 bases and J by 6 bases; unmatched bases: 5. CDR3 length equals 13 residues. CDR3 coding DNA: TGCGCCAGCAGCCCAGGGGGCGAGAATGGCTACACCTTC. As protein: CASSPGGENGYTF.

The chain recombines TRBV27 with TRBJ2-3; TRBD2 matches 12 bases. The CDR3 has 12 amino acids. CDR1 is MNHEY, CDR2 SMNVEV, per germline (reference sequence). Trimming removed 10 bases from V and 9 bases from J; junction bases left unmatched: 5. The CDR3 DNA sequence: TGTGCCACCCGGACTAGCGGGATGACGCAGTATTTT. Amino acid sequence: CATRTSGMTQYF.

This clone showed up just a few times. The gene calls are TRBV7-9 and TRBJ1-2; D is perhaps TRBD1 (6 bases). The CDR3 contains 13 residues. The germline gives CDR1 SEHNR, CDR2 FQNEAQ (reference sequence). With 2 bases removed from V and 6 bases from J, the gap between germline ends came to 10 bases. As DNA, the CDR3 is TGTGCCAGCAGCTTAAGGGGGTTGGATGGCTACACCTTC. Translation: CASSLRGLDGYTF.

The chain combines TRBV4-2 with TRBJ2-7, with 7 bases lining up with TRBD1. The V gene's germline CDR1 is LGHNA and CDR2 YNFKEQ. V lost 0 bases, J lost 3 bases, and 2 bases stayed unmatched. CDR3 length: 14 residues. The CDR3 spells CASSQEGQYYEQYF. CDR3 nucleotide sequence: TGTGCCAGCAGCCAAGAGGGACAGTACTACGAGCAGTACTTC.

This rearrangement joins TRBV9 to TRBJ2-1, with a possible D match to TRBD1 (6 bases). The CDR3 covers 15 residues. In germline, CDR1 is SGDLS, CDR2 YYNGEE. V was trimmed by 0 bases and J by 9 bases, leaving 16 bases between them. DNA of the CDR3: TGTGCCAGCAGCGTAGTTCAGGGGTCAGGCGGTGAGCAGTTCTTC. Translated: CASSVVQGSGGEQFF. The full variable domain, in which reference TRBV9 and TRBJ2-1 provide the parts outside the CDR3, is DSGVTQTPKHLITATGQRVTLRCSPRSGDLSVYWYQQSLDQGLQFLIQYYNGEERAKGNILERFSAQQFPDLHSELNLSSLELGDSALYFCASSVVQGSGGEQFFGPGTRLTVL.